The 13 T cell receptor beta chains reported below all come from one sample, sequenced in a study of OX40 agonist ivuxolimab in advanced cancers. Profiling relied on immunoSEQ multiplex PCR, and the TCRdb table lists in-frame clones only, not all of them. Here the sample spans tens of thousands of clones, 80% to 95% being singletons. The source material was CD4+ or CD8+ T cells sorted from blood, sampled in a trial of the OX40 agonist ivuxolimab. These TCRs come from an adult with an advanced solid tumor such as melanoma, head and neck, liver or kidney cancer.

This chain joins TRBV7-9 and TRBJ1-5; 9 nucleotides align to TRBD1. This CDR3 contains 14 residues. CDR1 SEHNR and CDR2 FQNEAQ come from the germline V gene (reference sequence). Losses at the gene ends were 6 bases for V and 5 bases for J; bases not matched to a gene: 5. DNA for the CDR3: TGTGCCAGCAGGGGACAGGGTCAGGATCAGCCCCAGCATTTT. This encodes CASRGQGQDQPQHF. Drawing the rest from reference TRBV7-9 and TRBJ1-5, the complete variable domain is DTGVSQNPRHKITKRGQNVTFRCDPISEHNRLYWYRQTLGQGPEFLTYFQNEAQLEKSRLLSDRFSAERPKGSFSTLEIQRTEQGDSAMYLCASRGQGQDQPQHFGDGTRLSIL.

The chain combines TRBV7-8 with TRBJ1-4, with D possibly matching TRBD1 (6 bases). The V gene lost 1 base and the J gene lost 7 bases, with 13 bases spanning the gap. Germline CDR1 is SGHVS and CDR2 is FQNEAQ. The CDR3 length is 15 residues. CDR3 residues: CASSLGGGLSEKLFF. DNA of the CDR3: TGTGCCAGCAGCTTAGGTGGGGGGCTTAGTGAAAAACTGTTTTTT. Complete variable domain (other parts from reference TRBV7-8 and TRBJ1-4): GAGVSQSPRYKVAKRGQDVALRCDPISGHVSLFWYQQALGQGPEFLTYFQNEAQLDKSGLPSDRFFAERPEGSVSTLKIQRTQQEDSAVYLCASSLGGGLSEKLFFGSGTQLSVL.

This clone was recorded once. This chain uses TRBV5-8 with TRBJ2-3; no firm D call. CDR3 size: 14 residues. Germline V gene sequence: CDR1 SGHTS, CDR2 YDEGEE. V shed 1 base and J shed 0 bases, with 6 bases lying between them. The CDR3 loop reads CASSLRLSTDTQYF. As DNA, the CDR3 is TGTGCCAGCAGCTTGAGACTGAGCACAGATACGCAGTATTTT.

This chain uses TRBV7-2 with TRBJ2-3, with unresolved D. CDR1 and CDR2 from the germline V gene are SGHTA and FQGNSA. Trimming took 4 bases from V and 0 from J, leaving 11 bases between them. This CDR3 is 15 amino acids long. Written as DNA, the CDR3 is TGTGCCAGCAGCTCGACGGTCTTTAGCACAGATACGCAGTATTTT. This codes for CASSSTVFSTDTQYF.

The gene calls are TRBV25-1 and TRBJ2-7; TRBD1 aligns across 9 bases. V shed 0 bases, J shed 6 bases, and the junction held 3 bases outside the gene matches. Germline loops: CDR1 MGHDK, CDR2 SYGVNS. The CDR3 spans 14 residues. CDR3 sequence (DNA): TGTGCCAGCAGTGAATATGGGACAGGGCGCGAGCAGTACTTC. Translating it yields CASSEYGTGREQYF.

The chain couples TRBV6-4 to TRBJ2-7; 7 bases line up with TRBD1. Germline V CDR1 and CDR2: MRHNA, SNTAGT. The CDR3 is 14 residues long. The trim removed 10 bases at V and 0 bases at J, leaving 9 bases unmatched. CDR3: CATMVQGSSYEQYF. Here the CDR3 DNA reads TGTGCCACTATGGTACAGGGGAGCTCCTACGAGCAGTACTTC.

This chain joins TRBV4-3 and TRBJ2-2, with TRBD2 matching over 10 bases. This CDR3 has 17 residues. Germline CDR1 is LGHNA and CDR2 is YSLEER. The ends lost 2 bases at V and 7 bases at J; junction bases unmatched: 10. CDR3 amino acids: CASSQPPSGSIFGELFF. The CDR3 DNA sequence: TGCGCCAGCAGCCAACCCCCTAGCGGGAGCATTTTCGGGGAGCTGTTTTTT.

The chain uses TRBV19 and TRBJ2-2, with D perhaps matching TRBD1 (5 bases). Trimming cost V 1 base and J 4 bases, with 7 bases left between them. The CDR3 contains 14 residues. CDR1 is LNHDA and CDR2 is SQIVND in the germline V gene (reference sequence). Written as DNA, the CDR3 is TGTGCCAGTAGTATAGCCACAGGCACCGGGGAGCTGTTTTTT. This encodes CASSIATGTGELFF.

The CDR3 sequence is CASMRGRPNTGELFF. DNA for the CDR3: TGTGCCAGCATGAGGGGACGCCCGAACACCGGGGAGCTGTTTTTT. The V and J genes are TRBV27 and TRBJ2-2; D possibly uses TRBD1 or TRBD2 (5 bases each). The CDR3 is 15 residues long. Germline CDR1 reads MNHEY; CDR2 reads SMNVEV (reference sequence). Between the trimmed V and J ends, which lost 7 bases and 0 bases, there was a span of 12 bases.

This sequence joins TRBV6-1 and TRBJ2-7, with 7 bases that match TRBD1. The germline CDR1 and CDR2 sequences are MNHNS and SASEGT. This CDR3 spans 13 amino acids. Trimming removed 6 bases from V and 3 bases from J; junction bases left unmatched: 5. In DNA, the CDR3 is TGTGCCAGCAGCGTTAACAGGGGCTACGAGCAGTACTTC. It codes for CASSVNRGYEQYF.

The J gene is TRBJ1-3, the V gene TRBV25-1; no reliable D call. The CDR3 consists of 16 residues. Germline lookup yields CDR1 MGHDK and CDR2 SYGVNS. With 5 bases removed from V and 0 bases from J, the gap between germline ends came to 14 bases. For the CDR3, the DNA is TGTGCCAGCAGTAACAGTGCGGCGGGCTCTGGAAACACCATATATTTT. This encodes CASSNSAAGSGNTIYF.

The chain carries TRBV19 and TRBJ2-1, with no clear D. The CDR3 loop spans 15 amino acids. Germline CDR1 and CDR2: LNHDA and SQIVND (reference sequence). V was shortened by 1 base and J by 6 bases, with 13 bases between the two germline ends. CDR3 protein: CASSIAPFEVNEQFF. The CDR3 DNA sequence: TGTGCCAGTAGTATAGCCCCTTTCGAAGTCAATGAGCAGTTCTTC. Looking up the rest from reference TRBV19 and TRBJ2-1 gives the full variable domain: DGGITQSPKYLFRKEGQNVTLSCEQNLNHDAMYWYRQDPGQGLRLIYYSQIVNDFQKGDIAEGYSVSREKKESFPLTVTSAQKNPTAFYLCASSIAPFEVNEQFFGPGTRLTVL.

Remarks on this clone: Additional DNA sequences in this sample encode the identical CDR3. The chain has TRBV10-3 and TRBJ1-5; D unresolved. V was pared by 4 bases and J by 2 bases, with 18 bases between. The CDR3 has 17 residues. Germline V gene lookup returns CDR1 ENHRY and CDR2 SYGVKD. The CDR3 DNA is TGTGCCATCAGTGTTGACGGCCTGAGTACGGGCAATCAGCCCCAGCATTTT. Translating gives CAISVDGLSTGNQPQHF.